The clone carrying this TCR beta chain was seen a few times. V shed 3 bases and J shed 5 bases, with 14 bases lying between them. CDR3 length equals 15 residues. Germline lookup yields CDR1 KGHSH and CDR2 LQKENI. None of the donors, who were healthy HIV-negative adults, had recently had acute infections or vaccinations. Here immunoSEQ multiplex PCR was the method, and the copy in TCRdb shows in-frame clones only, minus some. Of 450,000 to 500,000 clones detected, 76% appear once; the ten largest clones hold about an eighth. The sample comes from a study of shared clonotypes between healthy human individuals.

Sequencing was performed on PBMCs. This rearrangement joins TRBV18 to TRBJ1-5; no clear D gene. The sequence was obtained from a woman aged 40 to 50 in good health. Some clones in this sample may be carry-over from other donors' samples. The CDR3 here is CASSPRPGKDQPQHF. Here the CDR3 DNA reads TGTGCCAGCTCACCCCGACCCGGGAAAGATCAGCCCCAGCATTTT.